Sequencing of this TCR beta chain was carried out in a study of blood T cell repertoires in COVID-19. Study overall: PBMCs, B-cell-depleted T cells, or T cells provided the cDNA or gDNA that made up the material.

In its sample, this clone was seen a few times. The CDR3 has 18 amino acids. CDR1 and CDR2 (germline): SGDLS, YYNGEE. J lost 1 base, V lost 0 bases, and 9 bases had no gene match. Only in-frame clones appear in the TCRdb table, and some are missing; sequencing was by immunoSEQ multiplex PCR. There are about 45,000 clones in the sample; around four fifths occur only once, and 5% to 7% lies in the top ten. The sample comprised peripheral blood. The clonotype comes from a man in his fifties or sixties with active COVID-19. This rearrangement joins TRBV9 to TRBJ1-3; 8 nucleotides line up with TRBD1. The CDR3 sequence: CASSVGGTGTNSGNTIYF. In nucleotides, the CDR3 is TGTGCCAGCAGCGTAGGGGGGACAGGTACTAATTCTGGAAACACCATATATTTT.